The clone carrying this T cell receptor beta chain showed up just a few times. The entry originates in a study of blood T cell repertoires in COVID-19. Study as a whole: Acute and convalescent COVID-19 samples came from the United States, Italy and Spain. In each case, the material was cDNA or gDNA derived from T cells, B-cell-depleted T cells, or PBMCs.

In the original workflow: Amplification of reference gene primers was used by the study to estimate nucleated cell counts. Sequencing used immunoSEQ multiplex PCR; TCRdb keeps in-frame clones, though not all of them. V, J and clone size reflect that table, while D and trimming were determined from the DNA. The sample lists 75,000 or so clones; roughly 78% were seen once. The CDR3 extends over 12 amino acids. From germline, CDR1 is SGHAT and CDR2 FQNNGV. Trimming left V 2 bases short and J 5 bases short, with 6 bases between. This receptor was obtained from a man aged 60-69 years with acute or convalescent COVID-19. Specimen: peripheral blood. The J gene is TRBJ1-1, the V gene TRBV11-2; no firm D call. The CDR3 reads CASSLTETEAFF. The CDR3 nucleotides read TGTGCCAGCAGCTTAACAGAAACTGAAGCTTTCTTT.